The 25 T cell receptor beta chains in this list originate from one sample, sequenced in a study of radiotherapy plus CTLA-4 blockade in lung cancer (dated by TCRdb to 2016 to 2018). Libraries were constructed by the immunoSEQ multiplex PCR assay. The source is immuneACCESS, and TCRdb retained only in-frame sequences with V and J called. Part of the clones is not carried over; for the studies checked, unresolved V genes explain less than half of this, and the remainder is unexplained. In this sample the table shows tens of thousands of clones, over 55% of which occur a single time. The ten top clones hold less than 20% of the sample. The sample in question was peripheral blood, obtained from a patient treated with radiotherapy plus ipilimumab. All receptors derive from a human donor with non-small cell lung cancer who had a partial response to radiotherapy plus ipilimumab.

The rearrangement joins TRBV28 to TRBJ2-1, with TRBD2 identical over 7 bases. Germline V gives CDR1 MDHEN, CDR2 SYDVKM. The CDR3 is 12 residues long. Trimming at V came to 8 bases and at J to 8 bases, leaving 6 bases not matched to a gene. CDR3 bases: TGTGCCAGCTCTCAACGGGGGGATGAGCAGTTCTTC. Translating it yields CASSQRGDEQFF.

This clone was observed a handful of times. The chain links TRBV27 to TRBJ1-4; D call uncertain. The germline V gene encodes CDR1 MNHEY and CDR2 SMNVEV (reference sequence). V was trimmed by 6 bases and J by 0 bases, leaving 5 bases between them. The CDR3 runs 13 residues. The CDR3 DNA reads TGTGCCAGCAGGAGGGCAACTAATGAAAAACTGTTTTTT. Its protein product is CASRRATNEKLFF. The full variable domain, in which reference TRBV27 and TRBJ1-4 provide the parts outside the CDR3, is EAQVTQNPRYLITVTGKKLTVTCSQNMNHEYMSWYRQDPGLGLRQIYYSMNVEVTDKGDVPEGYKVSRKEKRNFPLILESPSPNQTSLYFCASRRATNEKLFFGSGTQLSVL.

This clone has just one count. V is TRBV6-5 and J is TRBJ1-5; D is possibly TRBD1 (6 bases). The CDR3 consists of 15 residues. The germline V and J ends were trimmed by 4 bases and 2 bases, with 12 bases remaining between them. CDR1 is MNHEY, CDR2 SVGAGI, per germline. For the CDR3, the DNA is TGTGCCAGCAGTTGGGGGCAGGGCCGCAATCAGCCCCAGCATTTT. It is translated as CASSWGQGRNQPQHF.

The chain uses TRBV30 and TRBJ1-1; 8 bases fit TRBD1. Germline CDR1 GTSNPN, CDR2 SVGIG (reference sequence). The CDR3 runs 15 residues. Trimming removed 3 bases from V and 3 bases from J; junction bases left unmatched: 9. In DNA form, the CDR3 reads TGTGCCTGGAGGATACAGGGGGTGATGGACACTGAAGCTTTCTTT. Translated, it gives CAWRIQGVMDTEAFF.

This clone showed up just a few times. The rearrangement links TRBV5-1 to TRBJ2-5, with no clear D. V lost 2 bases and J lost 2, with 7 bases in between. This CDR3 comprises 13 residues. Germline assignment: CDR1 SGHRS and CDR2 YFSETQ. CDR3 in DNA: TGCGCCAGCAGCTTCAGTCAGCAAGAGACCCAGTACTTC. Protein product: CASSFSQQETQYF.

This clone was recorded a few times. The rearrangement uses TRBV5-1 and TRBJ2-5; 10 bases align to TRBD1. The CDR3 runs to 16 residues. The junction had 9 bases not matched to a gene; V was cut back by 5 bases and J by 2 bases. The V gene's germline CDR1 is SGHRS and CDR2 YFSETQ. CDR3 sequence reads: CASSFGDRGYQETQYF. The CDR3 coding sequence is TGCGCCAGCAGTTTCGGGGACAGGGGTTATCAAGAGACCCAGTACTTC.

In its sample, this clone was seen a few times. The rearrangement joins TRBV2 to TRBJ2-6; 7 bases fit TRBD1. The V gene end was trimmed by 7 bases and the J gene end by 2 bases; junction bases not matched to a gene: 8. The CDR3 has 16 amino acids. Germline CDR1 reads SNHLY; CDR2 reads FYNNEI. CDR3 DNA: TGTGCCAGCAATGATAAGGGGGCAGCTGGGGCCAACGTCCTGACTTTC. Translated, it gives CASNDKGAAGANVLTF.

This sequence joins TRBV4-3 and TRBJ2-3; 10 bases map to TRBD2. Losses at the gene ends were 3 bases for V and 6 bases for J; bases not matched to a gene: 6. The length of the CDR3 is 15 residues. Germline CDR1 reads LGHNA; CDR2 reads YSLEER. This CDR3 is CASSQAAGGFDTQYF. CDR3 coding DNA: TGCGCCAGCAGCCAGGCAGCGGGGGGGTTTGATACGCAGTATTTT.

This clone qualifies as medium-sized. The CDR3 is CASSFGSGEYNEQFF. The CDR3 nucleotides are TGTGCCAGCAGCTTTGGGAGCGGAGAATACAATGAGCAGTTCTTC. This sequence joins TRBV7-3 and TRBJ2-1; D is perhaps TRBD2 (5 bases). V was trimmed by 3 bases and J by 4 bases, leaving 13 bases between them. The CDR3 is made up of 15 amino acids. The germline V gene encodes CDR1 SGHTA and CDR2 FQGTGA.

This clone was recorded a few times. CDR3 region: CASSGGLNTGELFF. For the CDR3, the DNA is TGTGCCAGCAGCGGGGGGCTGAACACCGGGGAGCTGTTTTTT. The rearrangement uses TRBV6-6 and TRBJ2-2, with TRBD2 as a possible D gene (7 bases). The germline V gene encodes CDR1 MNHNY and CDR2 SVGAGI (reference sequence). V lost 6 bases to trimming and J lost 1 base, with 9 bases between them. The CDR3 has 14 amino acids.

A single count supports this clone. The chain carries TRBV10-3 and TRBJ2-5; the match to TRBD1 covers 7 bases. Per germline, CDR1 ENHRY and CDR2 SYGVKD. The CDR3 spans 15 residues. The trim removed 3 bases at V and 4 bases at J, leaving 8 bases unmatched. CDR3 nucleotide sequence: TGTGCCATCAGTGAAAACGTAGGGGGCGGAGAGACCCAGTACTTC. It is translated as CAISENVGGGETQYF.

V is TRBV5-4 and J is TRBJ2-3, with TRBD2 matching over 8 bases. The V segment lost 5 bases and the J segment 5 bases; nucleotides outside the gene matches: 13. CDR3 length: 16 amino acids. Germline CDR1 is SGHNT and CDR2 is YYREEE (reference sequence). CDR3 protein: CASSPLNSGTGDTQYF. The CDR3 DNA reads TGTGCCAGCAGTCCCCTGAATAGCGGGACGGGAGATACGCAGTATTTT.

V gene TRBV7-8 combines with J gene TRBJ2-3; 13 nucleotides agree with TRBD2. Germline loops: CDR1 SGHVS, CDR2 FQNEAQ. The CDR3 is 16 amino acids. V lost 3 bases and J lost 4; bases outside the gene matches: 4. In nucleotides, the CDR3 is TGTGCCAGCAGCTTCCGACTAGCGGGAGGTCCAGATACGCAGTATTTT. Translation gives CASSFRLAGGPDTQYF.

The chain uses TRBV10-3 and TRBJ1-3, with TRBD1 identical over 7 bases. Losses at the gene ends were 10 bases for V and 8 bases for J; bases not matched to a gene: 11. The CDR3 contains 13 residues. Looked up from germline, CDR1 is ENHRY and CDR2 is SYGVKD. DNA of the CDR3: TGTGCCACCCAGCAGGGGGATGCGGACACCATATATTTT. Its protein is CATQQGDADTIYF.

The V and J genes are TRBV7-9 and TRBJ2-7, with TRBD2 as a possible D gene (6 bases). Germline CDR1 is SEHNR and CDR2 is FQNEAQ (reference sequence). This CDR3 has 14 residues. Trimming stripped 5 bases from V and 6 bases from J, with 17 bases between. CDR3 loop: CASSTFRGAGEQYF. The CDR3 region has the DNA TGTGCCAGCAGCACGTTTCGAGGAGCGGGCGAGCAGTACTTC.

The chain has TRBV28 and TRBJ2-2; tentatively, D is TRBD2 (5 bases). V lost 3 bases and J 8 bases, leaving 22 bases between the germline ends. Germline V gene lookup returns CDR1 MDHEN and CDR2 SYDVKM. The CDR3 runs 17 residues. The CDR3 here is CASSLSPGSKVAGELFF. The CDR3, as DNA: TGTGCCAGCAGTTTGTCGCCGGGGTCTAAAGTGGCTGGGGAGCTGTTTTTT.

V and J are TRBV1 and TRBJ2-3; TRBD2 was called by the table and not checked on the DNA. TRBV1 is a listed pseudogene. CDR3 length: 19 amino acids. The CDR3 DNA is TGCACCAGCAGCCAAGATGGGGGGCGACTAGCGGGGGACACAGATACGCAGTATTTT. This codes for CTSSQDGGRLAGDTDTQYF.

The CDR3 coding sequence is TGTGCCACCAGCTCCCCTAGCGGGAGGTACAATGAGCAGTTCTTC. Translating it yields CATSSPSGRYNEQFF. The gene calls are TRBV15 and TRBJ2-1, with TRBD2 matching 11 bases. CDR1 and CDR2 (germline): LNHNV, YYDKDF (reference sequence). The CDR3 runs 15 residues. V was clipped by 5 bases and J by 4 bases; unmatched bases: 4.

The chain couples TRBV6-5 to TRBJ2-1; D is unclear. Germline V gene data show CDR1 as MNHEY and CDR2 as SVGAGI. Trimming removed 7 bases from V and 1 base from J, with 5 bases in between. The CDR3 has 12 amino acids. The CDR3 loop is CASTSSYNEQFF. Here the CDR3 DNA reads TGTGCCAGCACCAGTTCCTACAATGAGCAGTTCTTC.

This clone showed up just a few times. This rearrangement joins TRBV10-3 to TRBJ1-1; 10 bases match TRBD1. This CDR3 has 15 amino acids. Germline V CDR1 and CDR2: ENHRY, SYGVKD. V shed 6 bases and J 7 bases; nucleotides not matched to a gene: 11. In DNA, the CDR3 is TGTGCCATCAGCGATGACAGGGACAGGGGTGGTGAAGCTTTCTTT. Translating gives CAISDDRDRGGEAFF.

The CDR3 region is CASSLIGQGPSNTGELFF. CDR3 nucleotides: TGTGCCAGCAGCTTAATTGGACAGGGCCCCTCGAACACCGGGGAGCTGTTTTTT. The chain joins TRBV7-3 to TRBJ2-2; 8 nucleotides align to TRBD1. This CDR3 is 18 amino acids long. CDR1 is SGHTA, CDR2 FQGTGA, per germline. After removal of 1 base from V and 0 bases from J, the junction contained 7 bases not matched to a gene.

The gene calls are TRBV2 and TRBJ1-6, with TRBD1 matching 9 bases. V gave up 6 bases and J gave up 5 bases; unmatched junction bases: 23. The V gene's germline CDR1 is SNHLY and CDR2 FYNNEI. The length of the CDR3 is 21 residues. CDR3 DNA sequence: TGTGCCAGCAGAGACCGGACAGGGGTCCCTTTTAGCACTTATGATAATTCACCCCTCCACTTT. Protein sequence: CASRDRTGVPFSTYDNSPLHF.

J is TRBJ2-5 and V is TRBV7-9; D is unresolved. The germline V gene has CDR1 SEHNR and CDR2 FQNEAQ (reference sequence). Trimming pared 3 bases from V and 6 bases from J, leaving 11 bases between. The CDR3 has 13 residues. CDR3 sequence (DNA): TGTGCCAGCAGCTTTGGCAATCTTAAGACCCAGTACTTC. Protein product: CASSFGNLKTQYF.

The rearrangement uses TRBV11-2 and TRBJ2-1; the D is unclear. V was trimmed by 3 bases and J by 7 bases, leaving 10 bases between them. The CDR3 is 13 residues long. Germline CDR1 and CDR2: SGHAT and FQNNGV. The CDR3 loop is CASSFRLVNEQFF. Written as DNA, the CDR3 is TGTGCCAGCAGCTTCCGACTTGTGAATGAGCAGTTCTTC.

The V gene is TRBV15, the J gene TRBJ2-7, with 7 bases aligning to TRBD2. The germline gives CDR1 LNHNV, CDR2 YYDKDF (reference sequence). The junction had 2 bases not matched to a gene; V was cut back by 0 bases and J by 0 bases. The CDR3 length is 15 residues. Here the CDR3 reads CATSREAGFSYEQYF. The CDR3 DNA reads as TGTGCCACCAGCAGAGAAGCGGGGTTCTCCTACGAGCAGTACTTC. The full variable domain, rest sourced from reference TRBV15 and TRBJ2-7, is DAMVIQNPRYQVTQFGKPVTLSCSQTLNHNVMYWYQQKSSQAPKLLFHYYDKDFNNEADTPDNFQSRRPNTSFCFLDIRSPGLGDTAMYLCATSREAGFSYEQYFGPGTRLTVT.